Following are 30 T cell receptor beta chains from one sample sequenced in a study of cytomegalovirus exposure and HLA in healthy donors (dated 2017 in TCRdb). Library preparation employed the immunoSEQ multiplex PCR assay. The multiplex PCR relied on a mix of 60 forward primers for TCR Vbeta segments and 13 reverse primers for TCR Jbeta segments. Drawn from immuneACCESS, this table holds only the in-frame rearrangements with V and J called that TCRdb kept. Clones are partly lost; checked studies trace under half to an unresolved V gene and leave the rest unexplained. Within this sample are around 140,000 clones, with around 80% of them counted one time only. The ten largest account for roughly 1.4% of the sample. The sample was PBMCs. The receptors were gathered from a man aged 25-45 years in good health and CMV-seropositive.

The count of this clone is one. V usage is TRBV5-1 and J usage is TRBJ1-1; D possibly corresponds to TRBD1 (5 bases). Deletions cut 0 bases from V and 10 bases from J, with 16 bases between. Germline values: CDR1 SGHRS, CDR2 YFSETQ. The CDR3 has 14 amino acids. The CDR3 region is CASSLAEQRGSAFF. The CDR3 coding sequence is TGCGCCAGCAGCTTGGCCGAACAGCGGGGGTCAGCTTTCTTT.

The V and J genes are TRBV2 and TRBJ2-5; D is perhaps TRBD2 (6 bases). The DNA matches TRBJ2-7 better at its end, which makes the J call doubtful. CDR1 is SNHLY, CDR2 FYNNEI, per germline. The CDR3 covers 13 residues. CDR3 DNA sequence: TGTGCCAGCAGGGCCGGGGGAGAGAGCGAGCAGTACTTC. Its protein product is CASRAGGESEQYF.

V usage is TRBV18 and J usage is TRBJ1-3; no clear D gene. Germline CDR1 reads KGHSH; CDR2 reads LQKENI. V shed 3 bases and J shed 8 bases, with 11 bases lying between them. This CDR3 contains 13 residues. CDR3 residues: CASSPTLQDTIYF. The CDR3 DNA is TGTGCCAGCTCACCCACCCTCCAGGACACCATATATTTT. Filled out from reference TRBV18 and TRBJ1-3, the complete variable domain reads NAGVMQNPRHLVRRRGQEARLRCSPMKGHSHVYWYRQLPEEGLKFMVYLQKENIIDESGMPKERFSAEFPKEGPSILRIQQVVRGDSAAYFCASSPTLQDTIYFGEGSWLTVV.

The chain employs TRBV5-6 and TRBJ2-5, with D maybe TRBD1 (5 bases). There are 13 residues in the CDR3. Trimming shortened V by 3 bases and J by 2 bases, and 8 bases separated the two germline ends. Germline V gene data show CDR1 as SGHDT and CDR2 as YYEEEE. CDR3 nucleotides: TGTGCCAGCAGCTCGACAGCACAAGAGACCCAGTACTTC. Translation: CASSSTAQETQYF.

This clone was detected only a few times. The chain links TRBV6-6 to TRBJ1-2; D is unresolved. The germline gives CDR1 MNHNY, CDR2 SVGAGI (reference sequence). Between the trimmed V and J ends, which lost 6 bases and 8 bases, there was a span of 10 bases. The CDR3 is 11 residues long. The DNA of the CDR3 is TGTGCCAGCAGCCTTTTTGAGGGCTACACCTTC. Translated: CASSLFEGYTF.

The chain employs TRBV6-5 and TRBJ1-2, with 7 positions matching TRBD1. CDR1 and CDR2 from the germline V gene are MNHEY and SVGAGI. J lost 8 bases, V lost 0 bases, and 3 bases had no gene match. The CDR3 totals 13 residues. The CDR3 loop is CASSYSTGNGYTF. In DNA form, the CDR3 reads TGTGCCAGCAGTTACTCGACAGGGAACGGCTACACCTTC.

CDR3 sequence reads: CASRGHLPRNEQFF. CDR3 nucleotides: TGTGCCAGCAGAGGACACTTGCCTAGGAATGAGCAGTTCTTC. The chain is built from TRBV28 and TRBJ2-1; TRBD1 is a possible D gene (5 bases). The germline V gene encodes CDR1 MDHEN and CDR2 SYDVKM. Trimming removed 6 bases at V and 7 bases at J, with 16 bases between. The CDR3 covers 14 residues.

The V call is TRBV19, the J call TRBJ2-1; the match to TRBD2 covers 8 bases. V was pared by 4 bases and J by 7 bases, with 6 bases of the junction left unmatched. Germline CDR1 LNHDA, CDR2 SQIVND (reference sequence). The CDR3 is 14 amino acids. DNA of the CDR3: TGTGCCAGTAGTACCAGCGGGAGTTGGAATGAGCAGTTCTTC. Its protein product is CASSTSGSWNEQFF.

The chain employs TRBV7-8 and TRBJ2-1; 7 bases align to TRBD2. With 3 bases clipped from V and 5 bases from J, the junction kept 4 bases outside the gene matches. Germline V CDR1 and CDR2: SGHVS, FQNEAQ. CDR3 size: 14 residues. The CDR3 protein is CASSFGLEHNEQFF. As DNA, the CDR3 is TGTGCCAGCAGCTTCGGACTAGAACACAATGAGCAGTTCTTC.

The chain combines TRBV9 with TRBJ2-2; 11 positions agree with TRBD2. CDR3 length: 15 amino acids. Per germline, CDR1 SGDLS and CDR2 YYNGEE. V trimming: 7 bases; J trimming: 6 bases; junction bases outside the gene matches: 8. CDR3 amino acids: CASGDSGGAPGELFF. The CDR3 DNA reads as TGTGCCAGCGGAGATAGCGGGGGGGCCCCCGGGGAGCTGTTTTTT.

The CDR3 nucleotides read TGCGCCAGCAGCCGCGGACCCGAGGGTGGCTACACCTTC. Translating it yields CASSRGPEGGYTF. This chain connects TRBV5-1 to TRBJ1-2; D not certain. CDR1 and CDR2 from the germline V gene are SGHRS and YFSETQ. The CDR3 spans 13 residues. Trimming pared 4 bases from V and 7 bases from J, leaving 14 bases between. The full variable domain, rest sourced from reference TRBV5-1 and TRBJ1-2, is KAGVTQTPRYLIKTRGQQVTLSCSPISGHRSVSWYQQTPGQGLQFLFEYFSETQRNKGNFPGRFSGRQFSNSRSEMNVSTLELGDSALYLCASSRGPEGGYTFGSGTRLTVV.

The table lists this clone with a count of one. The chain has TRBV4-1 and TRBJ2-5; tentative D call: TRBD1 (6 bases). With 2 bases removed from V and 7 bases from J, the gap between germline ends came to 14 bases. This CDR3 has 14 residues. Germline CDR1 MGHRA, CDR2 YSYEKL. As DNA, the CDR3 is TGCGCCAGCAGCCAATCGACAGGCGCGGGGACCCAGTACTTC. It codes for CASSQSTGAGTQYF.

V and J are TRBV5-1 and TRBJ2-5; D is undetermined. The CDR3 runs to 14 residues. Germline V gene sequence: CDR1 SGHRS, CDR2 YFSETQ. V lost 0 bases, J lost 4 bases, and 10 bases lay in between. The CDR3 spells CASSLGQIRETQYF. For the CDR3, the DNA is TGCGCCAGCAGCTTGGGGCAGATCCGAGAGACCCAGTACTTC.

The CDR3 sequence is CASRGTSGYTF. The CDR3 coding sequence is TGTGCCAGCCGGGGGACGAGTGGCTACACCTTC. The chain combines TRBV28 with TRBJ1-2, with D possibly being TRBD1 (5 bases). The V and J ends lost 8 bases and 7 bases respectively, with 11 bases between them. In germline, CDR1 is MDHEN, CDR2 SYDVKM. This CDR3 has 11 amino acids.

The CDR3 here is CASSESNRMGEETQYF. CDR3 in DNA: TGCGCCAGCAGTGAGTCTAACAGGATGGGCGAAGAGACCCAGTACTTC. This chain joins TRBV10-1 and TRBJ2-5, with D perhaps TRBD1 (5 bases). CDR1 WNHNN and CDR2 SYGVQD come from the germline V gene (reference sequence). Trimming shortened V by 0 bases and J by 3 bases, and 14 bases separated the two germline ends. CDR3 length: 16 residues.

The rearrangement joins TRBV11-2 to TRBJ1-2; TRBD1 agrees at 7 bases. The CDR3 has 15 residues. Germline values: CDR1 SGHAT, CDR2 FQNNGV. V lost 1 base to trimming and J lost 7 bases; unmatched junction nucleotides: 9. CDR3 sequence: CASSLAARGLIGYTF. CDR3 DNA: TGTGCCAGCAGCTTAGCCGCCAGGGGGTTGATTGGCTACACCTTC.

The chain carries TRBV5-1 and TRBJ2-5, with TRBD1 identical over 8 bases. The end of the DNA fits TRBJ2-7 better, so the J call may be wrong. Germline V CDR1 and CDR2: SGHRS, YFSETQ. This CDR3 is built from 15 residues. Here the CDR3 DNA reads TGCGCCAGCAGCCACCCGGACAGGGCTAGAAGCGAGCAGTACTTC. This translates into CASSHPDRARSEQYF.

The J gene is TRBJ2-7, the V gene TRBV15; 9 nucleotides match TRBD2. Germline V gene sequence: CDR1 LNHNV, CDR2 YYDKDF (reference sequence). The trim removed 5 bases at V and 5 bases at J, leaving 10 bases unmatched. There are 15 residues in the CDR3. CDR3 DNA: TGTGCCACCAGCCGAGGGACTAGCATCGGGGACGAGCAGTACTTC. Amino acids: CATSRGTSIGDEQYF.

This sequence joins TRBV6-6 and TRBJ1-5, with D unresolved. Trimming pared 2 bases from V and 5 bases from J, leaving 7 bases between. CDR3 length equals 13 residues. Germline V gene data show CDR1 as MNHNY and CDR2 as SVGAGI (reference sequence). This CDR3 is CASSYAGDQPQHF. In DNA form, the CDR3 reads TGTGCCAGCAGTTACGCTGGAGATCAGCCCCAGCATTTT.

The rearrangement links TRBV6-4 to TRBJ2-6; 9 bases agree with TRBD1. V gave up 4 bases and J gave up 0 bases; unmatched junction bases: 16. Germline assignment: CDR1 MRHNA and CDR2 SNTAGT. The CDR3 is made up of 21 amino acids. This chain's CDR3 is CASSASWGGDRDPSGANVLTF. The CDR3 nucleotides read TGTGCCAGCAGTGCCTCCTGGGGCGGGGACAGGGACCCCTCTGGGGCCAACGTCCTGACTTTC.

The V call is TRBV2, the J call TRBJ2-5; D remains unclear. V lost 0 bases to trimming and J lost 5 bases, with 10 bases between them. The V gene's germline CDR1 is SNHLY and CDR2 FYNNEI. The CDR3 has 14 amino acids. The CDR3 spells CASSEAALRETQYF. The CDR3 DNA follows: TGTGCCAGCAGTGAAGCTGCCTTGAGGGAGACCCAGTACTTC.

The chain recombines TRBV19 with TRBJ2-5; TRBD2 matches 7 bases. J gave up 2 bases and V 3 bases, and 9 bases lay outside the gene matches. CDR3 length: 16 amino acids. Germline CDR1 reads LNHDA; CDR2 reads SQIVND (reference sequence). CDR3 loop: CASSIGSASGQETQYF. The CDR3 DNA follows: TGTGCCAGTAGTATCGGTTCGGCTAGCGGACAAGAGACCCAGTACTTC.

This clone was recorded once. The CDR3 is CASSIELGGDDEQFF. The DNA of the CDR3 is TGTGCCAGTAGTATCGAGTTGGGGGGGGATGATGAGCAGTTCTTC. The chain uses TRBV19 and TRBJ2-1; 7 bases agree with TRBD2. The length of the CDR3 is 15 residues. V lost 3 bases to trimming and J lost 8 bases; unmatched junction nucleotides: 10. In germline, CDR1 is LNHDA, CDR2 SQIVND (reference sequence).

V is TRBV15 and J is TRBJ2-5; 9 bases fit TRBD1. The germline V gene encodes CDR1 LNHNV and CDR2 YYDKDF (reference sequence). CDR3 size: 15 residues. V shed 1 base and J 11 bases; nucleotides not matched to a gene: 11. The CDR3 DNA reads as TGTGCCACCAGCAGAGTCGCGGACAGGGGTGAAGAGCAGTACTTC. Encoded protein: CATSRVADRGEEQYF.

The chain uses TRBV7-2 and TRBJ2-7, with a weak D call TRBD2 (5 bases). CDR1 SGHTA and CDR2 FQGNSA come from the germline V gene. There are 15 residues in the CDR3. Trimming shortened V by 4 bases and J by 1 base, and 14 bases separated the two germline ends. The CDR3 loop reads CASSSQPGVSYEQYF. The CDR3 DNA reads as TGTGCCAGCAGCTCCCAACCCGGGGTTTCCTACGAGCAGTACTTC.

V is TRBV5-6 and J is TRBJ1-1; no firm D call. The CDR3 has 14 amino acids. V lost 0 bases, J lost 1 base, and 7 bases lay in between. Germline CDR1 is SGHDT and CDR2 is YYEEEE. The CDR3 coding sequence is TGTGCCAGCAGCTTGGCTCTCAGGAACACTGAAGCTTTCTTT. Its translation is CASSLALRNTEAFF.

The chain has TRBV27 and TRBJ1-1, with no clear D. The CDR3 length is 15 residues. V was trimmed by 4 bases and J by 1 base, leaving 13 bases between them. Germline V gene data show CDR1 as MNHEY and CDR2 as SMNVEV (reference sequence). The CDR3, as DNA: TGTGCCAGCAGTTCTGGGCTTCTCGGGAACACTGAAGCTTTCTTT. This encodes CASSSGLLGNTEAFF.

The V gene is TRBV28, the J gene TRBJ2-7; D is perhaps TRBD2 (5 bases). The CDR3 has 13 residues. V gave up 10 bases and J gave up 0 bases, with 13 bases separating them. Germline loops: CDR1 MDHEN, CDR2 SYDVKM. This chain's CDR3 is CATFDGISYEQYF. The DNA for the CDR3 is TGTGCCACCTTTGACGGGATCTCCTACGAGCAGTACTTC.

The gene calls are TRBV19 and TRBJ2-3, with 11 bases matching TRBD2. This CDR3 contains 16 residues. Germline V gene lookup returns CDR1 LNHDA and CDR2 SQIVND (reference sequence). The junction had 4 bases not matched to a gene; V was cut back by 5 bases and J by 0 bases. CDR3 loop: CASSATSGGSTDTQYF. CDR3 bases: TGTGCCAGTAGTGCCACTAGCGGGGGTAGCACAGATACGCAGTATTTT.

CDR3 sequence (DNA): TGTGCCAGCAGCGTAGCTTGGCAGGCCCTCACAGATACGCAGTATTTT. Amino acid sequence: CASSVAWQALTDTQYF. This chain connects TRBV9 to TRBJ2-3; D unclear. Germline lookup yields CDR1 SGDLS and CDR2 YYNGEE. Trimming stripped 0 bases from V and 2 bases from J, with 13 bases between. The CDR3 is 16 amino acids. The variable domain in full, with the rest retrieved from reference TRBV9 and TRBJ2-3, is DSGVTQTPKHLITATGQRVTLRCSPRSGDLSVYWYQQSLDQGLQFLIQYYNGEERAKGNILERFSAQQFPDLHSELNLSSLELGDSALYFCASSVAWQALTDTQYFGPGTRLTVL.